This T cell receptor beta chain was observed in a study of cytomegalovirus exposure and HLA in healthy donors. Study information: Out of 150 million to 200 million T cells, an earlier analysis found around 110 million unique TCR beta sequences in total. General study findings and limits: Overall, around 160 TCR beta chains were annotated as cytomegalovirus-associated. Earlier analysis yielded a pattern in which most TCR beta V segments were productive about 90% or about 30% of the time.

Looked up from germline, CDR1 is SGHRS and CDR2 is YFSETQ. Trimming took 4 bases from V and 2 from J; bases not matched to a gene: 6. The CDR3 totals 14 residues. A remark on this clone: Its antigen remains unidentified.

In the PCR, 60 Vbeta and 13 Jbeta primers were used. The assay was immunoSEQ multiplex PCR, and TCRdb's table has in-frame clones only and misses some. In the table there are around 150,000 clones, under 10% of which are singletons. The sequence was collected from a woman between 40 and 50 years old in good health and CMV-seropositive. Material: PBMCs. The chain uses TRBV5-1 and TRBJ2-7; TRBD1 agrees at 7 bases. CDR3 loop: CASSQLGQTYEQYF. The CDR3 DNA is TGCGCCAGCAGCCAATTGGGACAGACCTACGAGCAGTACTTC.